The 14 T cell receptor beta chains presented below share a single source sample, sequenced in a study of Ad26.COV2.S vaccination and SARS-CoV-2 variants (dated by TCRdb to the early 2020s). This specimen's time point label, interpreted: individuals recovered from natural SARS-CoV-2 infection. The method behind the library was the immunoSEQ multiplex PCR assay. The table was pulled from immuneACCESS by TCRdb, which kept in-frame rearrangements only. Such tables lose some clones; where checked, under half of the loss comes from unresolved V genes, and the rest has no known cause. The sample table lists roughly 140,000 clones, just over 85% of them with a count of one. 5% of the sample comes from the top ten. Sequences were derived from peripheral blood, sampled after recovery from COVID-19. These TCRs come from a human donor who had recovered from COVID-19.

The gene calls are TRBV6-1 and TRBJ1-2; D gene uncertain. The germline CDR1 and CDR2 sequences are MNHNS and SASEGT. The CDR3 loop spans 13 amino acids. Trimming removed 0 bases from V and 8 bases from J, with 10 bases in between. DNA for the CDR3: TGTGCCAGCAGTGAAGCACTTCTTCGGGGCTACACCTTC. Its translation is CASSEALLRGYTF.

The chain joins TRBV5-1 to TRBJ2-6; the D is unclear. Trimming removed 0 bases from V and 0 bases from J, with 7 bases in between. The germline gives CDR1 SGHRS, CDR2 YFSETQ. This CDR3 has 16 amino acids. CDR3 loop: CASSLVGTSGANVLTF. In DNA form, the CDR3 reads TGCGCCAGCAGCTTGGTGGGTACCTCTGGGGCCAACGTCCTGACTTTC.

DNA for the CDR3: TGTGCCAGCAGCTTAGCCGCACAGGGATGGGGCAATGAGCAGTTCTTC. Translating it yields CASSLAAQGWGNEQFF. V and J are TRBV7-2 and TRBJ2-1; D is perhaps TRBD1 (6 bases). Germline CDR1 and CDR2: SGHTA and FQGNSA. There are 16 residues in the CDR3. V was pared by 0 bases and J by 6 bases, with 15 bases between.

In this sample, this clone turned up once. This chain links TRBV4-1 with TRBJ1-2; 9 nucleotides align to TRBD1. V lost 2 bases and J lost 7; bases outside the gene matches: 14. Germline CDR1 and CDR2: MGHRA and YSYEKL. This CDR3 contains 17 residues. CDR3 amino acids: CASSQNSSPGQGGGYTF. The DNA of the CDR3 is TGCGCCAGCAGCCAAAACAGTTCTCCGGGACAGGGAGGTGGCTACACCTTC.

The rearrangement links TRBV6-5 to TRBJ1-1, with a possible D match to TRBD1 (6 bases). The CDR3 spans 14 residues. V was trimmed by 0 bases and J by 7 bases, leaving 12 bases between them. The germline gives CDR1 MNHEY, CDR2 SVGAGI. Here the CDR3 reads CASSYSQGGFEAFF. DNA of the CDR3: TGTGCCAGCAGTTACTCACAGGGAGGCTTTGAAGCTTTCTTT.

This chain links TRBV11-2 with TRBJ2-3; D uncertain. The germline V and J ends were trimmed by 7 bases and 11 bases, with 28 bases remaining between them. The CDR3 loop spans 16 amino acids. Germline lookup yields CDR1 SGHAT and CDR2 FQNNGV. The CDR3 nucleotides are TGTGCCAGCACCCCAATGGTCGGTACGGACGGCGTTAGGCAGTATTTT. Protein: CASTPMVGTDGVRQYF.

The chain joins TRBV30 to TRBJ1-2; D is unclear. The CDR3 is 14 residues long. V lost 8 bases and J lost 4, with 20 bases in between. Per germline, CDR1 GTSNPN and CDR2 SVGIG (reference sequence). Written as DNA, the CDR3 is TGTGCCCGGACGAGAGAGGGTGCTGCCTATGGCTACACCTTC. Protein sequence: CARTREGAAYGYTF. Supplemented by reference TRBV30 and TRBJ1-2, the full variable domain reads SQTIHQWPATLVQPVGSPLSLECTVEGTSNPNLYWYRQAAGRGLQLLFYSVGIGQISSEVPQNLSASRPQDRQFILSSKKLLLSDSGFYLCARTREGAAYGYTFGSGTRLTVV.

V and J are TRBV4-3 and TRBJ1-1; 10 nucleotides agree with TRBD1. The CDR3 runs to 17 residues. V shed 4 bases, J shed 1 base, and the junction held 9 bases outside the gene matches. Germline loops: CDR1 LGHNA, CDR2 YSLEER. CDR3 region: CASSRYYRDRGNTEAFF. As DNA, the CDR3 is TGCGCCAGCAGCCGATACTACCGGGACAGGGGGAACACTGAAGCTTTCTTT.

The CDR3 sequence is CASSLSSSTDTQYF. In DNA form, the CDR3 reads TGTGCCAGCAGTTTATCGTCCAGCACAGATACGCAGTATTTT. The chain has TRBV27 and TRBJ2-3; unclear D gene. The CDR3 length is 14 residues. CDR1 is MNHEY and CDR2 is SMNVEV in the germline V gene (reference sequence). Between the trimmed V and J ends, which lost 0 bases and 0 bases, there was a span of 4 bases.

The chain uses TRBV6-2 or TRBV6-3 and TRBJ2-3, with D possibly matching TRBD2 (6 bases). Germline CDR1 reads MNHEY; CDR2 reads SVGEGT. The V end lost 5 bases, the J end lost 0 bases, and 12 bases lay between the germline ends. The CDR3 has 15 amino acids. The CDR3 DNA sequence: TGTGCCAGCAGTGGGACTGGCCTTAGCACAGATACGCAGTATTTT. Translating it yields CASSGTGLSTDTQYF.

The chain is built from TRBV19 and TRBJ2-5, with TRBD1 matching over 9 bases. The CDR3 runs to 16 residues. Germline CDR1 reads LNHDA; CDR2 reads SQIVND (reference sequence). After removal of 3 bases from V and 3 bases from J, the junction contained 8 bases not matched to a gene. This CDR3 is CASSILTGGVKETQYF. In nucleotides, the CDR3 is TGTGCCAGTAGTATTTTGACAGGGGGTGTCAAAGAGACCCAGTACTTC.

The J gene is TRBJ2-7, the V gene TRBV7-9, with TRBD2 matching 15 bases. Germline V lookup: CDR1 SEHNR, CDR2 FQNEAQ (reference sequence). This CDR3 contains 19 residues. V shed 4 bases, J shed 2 bases, and the junction held 12 bases outside the gene matches. In DNA form, the CDR3 reads TGTGCCAGCAGCTCGAACACTTGGACTAGCGGGGGGGATACCTACGAGCAGTACTTC. Protein: CASSSNTWTSGGDTYEQYF.

The chain employs TRBV2 and TRBJ2-2, with TRBD2 identical over 10 bases. The CDR3 spans 16 residues. The germline gives CDR1 SNHLY, CDR2 FYNNEI. V shed 7 bases and J 3 bases; nucleotides not matched to a gene: 8. CDR3 protein: CASTGAGGLYTGELFF. The CDR3 coding sequence is TGTGCCAGCACCGGAGCGGGAGGGTTGTACACCGGGGAGCTGTTTTTT.

This clone was counted only a few times. The CDR3 sequence is CASSPTPGGETDTQYF. In DNA, the CDR3 is TGTGCCAGCAGCCCTACTCCCGGGGGGGAAACAGATACGCAGTATTTT. The rearrangement joins TRBV9 to TRBJ2-3; TRBD2 matches 8 bases. The CDR3 contains 16 residues. After removal of 4 bases from V and 3 bases from J, the junction contained 10 bases not matched to a gene. Germline V CDR1 and CDR2: SGDLS, YYNGEE. The full variable domain, in which reference TRBV9 and TRBJ2-3 provide the parts outside the CDR3, is DSGVTQTPKHLITATGQRVTLRCSPRSGDLSVYWYQQSLDQGLQFLIQYYNGEERAKGNILERFSAQQFPDLHSELNLSSLELGDSALYFCASSPTPGGETDTQYFGPGTRLTVL.